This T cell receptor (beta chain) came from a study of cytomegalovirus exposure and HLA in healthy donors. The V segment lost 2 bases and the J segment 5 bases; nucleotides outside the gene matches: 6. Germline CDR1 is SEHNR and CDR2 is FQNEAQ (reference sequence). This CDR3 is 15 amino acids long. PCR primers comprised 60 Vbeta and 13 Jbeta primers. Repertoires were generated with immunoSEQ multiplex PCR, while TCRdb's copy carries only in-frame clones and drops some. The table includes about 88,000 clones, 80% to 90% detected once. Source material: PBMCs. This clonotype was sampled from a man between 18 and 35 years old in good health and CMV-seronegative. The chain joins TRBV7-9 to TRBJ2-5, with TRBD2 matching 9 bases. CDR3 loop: CASSLSGTSKETQYF. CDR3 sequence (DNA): TGTGCCAGCAGCTTATCTGGGACTAGCAAGGAGACCCAGTACTTC.